These 16 T cell receptor beta chains share one sample of origin, sequenced in a study of regulatory T cells in long-lasting Graves disease. Noted time point: newly diagnosed GD, antithyroid drugs for less than 3 months. Extracted RNA from PBMCs served as the source of the TCR library. Relying on iRepertoire HTBI primers and Arm-PCR of CDR3 regions, the team built TCR beta libraries. TCRdb recomputed calls from the multiplex PCR reads with MiXCR, one row per CDR3 protein. The top ten clones hold 9.5% to 12% of a sample with almost 450,000 distinct CDR3 sequences, 15% to 20% of them seen once. These data were also reused for a study on T cells in Graves' hyperthyroidism and ophthalmopathy.

This specimen consisted of peripheral blood mononuclear cells (PBMCs), obtained at new diagnosis, from a patient treated with antithyroid drugs. Every receptor here comes from a woman in her twenties or thirties with Graves disease.

This clonotype was seen more than once but under ten times. The CDR3 spells CATNGGRTNEQFF. CDR3 DNA sequence: TGTGCCACCAATGGGGGGAGGACTAATGAGCAGTTCTTC. The chain uses TRBV19 and TRBJ2-1; the D gene is possibly TRBD2 (6 bases). CDR3 length equals 13 residues. V was cut by 10 bases and J by 7 bases, with 17 bases left in between. Germline V gene lookup returns CDR1 LNHDA and CDR2 SQIVND (reference sequence).

There are many counts of this clonotype. The genes are TRBV6-5 and TRBJ2-5; 13 bases agree with TRBD2. Germline V gives CDR1 MNHEY, CDR2 SVGAGI. V was pared by 6 bases and J by 5 bases, with 3 bases of the junction left unmatched. There are 14 residues in the CDR3. The CDR3 coding sequence is TGTGCCAGCAGCTTACTAGCGGGAGGGGAGACCCAGTACTTC. This codes for CASSLLAGGETQYF.

This clonotype was found many times. The chain is built from TRBV6-5 and TRBJ2-1; D not certain. Germline V lookup: CDR1 MNHEY, CDR2 SVGAGI. The V and J ends lost 4 bases and 9 bases respectively, with 10 bases between them. The CDR3 spans 12 residues. The CDR3 loop is CASSSTVVEQFF. CDR3 sequence (DNA): TGTGCCAGCAGTTCTACTGTCGTTGAGCAGTTCTTC.

To note about this clonotype: This sequence may be a read error, since a much larger clone differs from it by one base. The V gene is TRBV7-2, the J gene TRBJ2-1, with 10 positions matching TRBD2. The CDR3 spans 16 residues. V shed 0 bases, J shed 3 bases, and the junction held 2 bases outside the gene matches. Germline V CDR1 and CDR2: SGHTA, FQGNSA. The CDR3 spells CASSLAGTSDYNEQFF. The CDR3 region has the DNA TGTGCCAGCAGCTTAGCCGGGACTAGCGACTACAATGAGCAGTTCTTC.

This clonotype was recorded many times. Compared with germline, one end of the junction differs, possibly owing to a read error. J is TRBJ1-4 and V is TRBV3-1, with D unresolved. The CDR3 is made up of 12 amino acids. The V gene's germline CDR1 is LGHDT and CDR2 YNNKEL (reference sequence). This CDR3 reads CASSQGWSGLYF. CDR3 bases: TGTGCCAGCAGCCAAGGTTGGTCAGGCCTTTACTTC.

V and J are TRBV20-1 and TRBJ2-3, with D unresolved. CDR3 length: 17 amino acids. In germline, CDR1 is DFQATT, CDR2 SNEGSKA (reference sequence). Trimming cost V 3 bases and J 2 bases, with 21 bases left between them. CDR3 sequence: CSARAHFVVEYTDTQYF. The CDR3 bases are TGCAGTGCTAGGGCCCACTTTGTCGTGGAATACACAGATACGCAGTATTTT.

This clonotype showed up just a few times. V gene TRBV4-1 combines with J gene TRBJ2-3, with 8 bases lining up with TRBD2. CDR1 MGHRA and CDR2 YSYEKL come from the germline V gene. CDR3 length: 15 residues. Losses at the gene ends were 0 bases for V and 1 base for J; bases not matched to a gene: 0. The CDR3 bases are TGCGCCAGCAGCCAAGACGGGAGGGGCACAGATACGCAGTATTTT. Its translation is CASSQDGRGTDTQYF.

This clonotype was seen repeatedly, ten times or more. V gene TRBV28 combines with J gene TRBJ2-3; D call uncertain. Trimming removed 7 bases from V and 0 bases from J, with 11 bases in between. Looked up from germline, CDR1 is MDHEN and CDR2 is SYDVKM. The CDR3 totals 14 residues. This CDR3 reads CASKDGLSTDTQYF. The CDR3 bases are TGTGCCAGCAAAGACGGTCTGAGCACAGATACGCAGTATTTT.

The table lists this clonotype with many counts. This chain joins TRBV20-1 and TRBJ1-3; D is ambiguous. V was shortened by 1 base and J by 0 bases, with 16 bases between the two germline ends. The CDR3 is made up of 17 amino acids. CDR1 and CDR2 from the germline V gene are DFQATT and SNEGSKA (reference sequence). In DNA, the CDR3 is TGCAGTGCTAGAGTTGGTTTTATAGGGAACTCTGGAAACACCATATATTTT. Translating it yields CSARVGFIGNSGNTIYF.

This clonotype occurred many times. The chain carries TRBV2 and TRBJ2-7, with 7 bases aligning to TRBD2. The CDR3 covers 15 residues. V lost 3 bases, J lost 0 bases, and 5 bases stayed unmatched. The germline V gene encodes CDR1 SNHLY and CDR2 FYNNEI. The DNA of the CDR3 is TGTGCCAGCAGTGAGTGGGACTACAACTCCTACGAGCAGTACTTC. Amino acid sequence: CASSEWDYNSYEQYF.

This clonotype was picked up many times. The V and J genes are TRBV5-6 and TRBJ2-7; weak D call: TRBD1 (6 bases). The CDR3 is made up of 14 amino acids. The V end was cut by 5 bases, the J end by 0 bases, with 12 bases between. Germline V lookup: CDR1 SGHDT, CDR2 YYEEEE. The CDR3 DNA reads as TGTGCCAGCAGAACGGGACATCTCTCCTACGAGCAGTACTTC. It is translated as CASRTGHLSYEQYF.

This clonotype was observed many times. The chain has TRBV7-2 and TRBJ2-5; 12 nucleotides match TRBD1. This CDR3 region has 14 residues. With 4 bases clipped from V and 4 bases from J, the junction kept 1 base outside the gene matches. Germline values: CDR1 SGHTA, CDR2 FQGNSA. DNA of the CDR3: TGTGCCAGCAGCTGGGACAGGGGGCTAGAGACCCAGTACTTC. Protein product: CASSWDRGLETQYF. Based on the CDR3 plus reference TRBV7-2 and TRBJ2-5, the full variable domain is GAGVSQSPSNKVTEKGKDVELRCDPISGHTALYWYRQSLGQGLEFLIYFQGNSAPDKSGLPSDRFSAERTGGSVSTLTIQRTQQEDSAVYLCASSWDRGLETQYFGPGTRLLVL.

The gene calls are TRBV5-1 and TRBJ2-1; D unresolved. With 1 base removed from V and 6 bases from J, the gap between germline ends came to 5 bases. CDR1 is SGHRS and CDR2 is YFSETQ in the germline V gene. CDR3 length: 12 residues. The CDR3 region has the DNA TGCGCCAGCAGCTTGACTTGCAATGAGCAGTTCTTC. It translates to CASSLTCNEQFF.

This clonotype was recorded only once. The rearrangement links TRBV7-9 to TRBJ2-1; 7 bases align to TRBD1. The J segment lost 2 bases and the V segment lost 5 bases, leaving 6 bases of the junction unmatched. There are 15 residues in the CDR3. Germline V gene data show CDR1 as SEHNR and CDR2 as FQNEAQ (reference sequence). CDR3 coding DNA: TGTGCCAGCAGCACAACAGGGGTGGCCTACAATGAGCAGTTCTTC. It translates to CASSTTGVAYNEQFF.

CDR3 sequence: CASSLSSGRSTEAFF. CDR3 in DNA: TGTGCCAGCAGTTTATCGTCAGGGAGGAGCACTGAAGCTTTCTTT. The V gene is TRBV27, the J gene TRBJ1-1; maybe TRBD1 (5 bases). The CDR3 spans 15 residues. Germline V gives CDR1 MNHEY, CDR2 SMNVEV (reference sequence). V was pared by 0 bases and J by 4 bases, with 12 bases between.

This clonotype was counted many times. The chain couples TRBV5-1 to TRBJ2-7; D gene ambiguous. This CDR3 has 15 amino acids. The germline V gene encodes CDR1 SGHRS and CDR2 YFSETQ. Trimming cost V 1 base and J 0 bases, with 11 bases left between them. In DNA, the CDR3 is TGCGCCAGCAGCTTGATTGGCGGACCCTCCTACGAGCAGTACTTC. It specifies CASSLIGGPSYEQYF. Full variable domain (rest looked up from reference TRBV5-1 and TRBJ2-7): KAGVTQTPRYLIKTRGQQVTLSCSPISGHRSVSWYQQTPGQGLQFLFEYFSETQRNKGNFPGRFSGRQFSNSRSEMNVSTLELGDSALYLCASSLIGGPSYEQYFGPGTRLTVT.